The 30 T cell receptor beta chains in this list originate from one sample, sequenced in a study of T cells in Graves' hyperthyroidism and ophthalmopathy. Researchers took RNA transcripts and amplified the TCR beta CDR3 regions from them. The HTBI primer set drove a first-round RT-PCR of the TCR CDR3. From the multiplex PCR reads, TCRdb called clonotypes with MiXCR, one entry per CDR3 protein. Counted here are 450,000 to 500,000 distinct CDR3 sequences, 22% occurring once; the ten biggest clones make up roughly 49%. The sample taken for sequencing was blood. These receptors came from a woman between 65 and 79 years old with Graves' ophthalmopathy.

This clonotype was seen a handful of times. V is TRBV20-1 and J is TRBJ2-3; TRBD2 aligns across 11 bases. Germline loops: CDR1 DFQATT, CDR2 SNEGSKA (reference sequence). The CDR3 is 19 amino acids. Trimming at V came to 0 bases and at J to 1 base, leaving 12 bases not matched to a gene. The CDR3 loop is CSARDRRGQGLAGTDTQYF. The CDR3 coding sequence is TGCAGTGCTAGAGATAGGAGGGGACAGGGACTAGCGGGCACAGATACGCAGTATTTT.

This clonotype was found a few times. The V and J genes are TRBV2 and TRBJ1-5, with D hard to call. CDR1 and CDR2 (germline): SNHLY, FYNNEI. The CDR3 is 12 residues long. Trimming removed 7 bases at V and 1 base at J, with 5 bases between. CDR3 nucleotides: TGTGCCAGCACCCTCAGCAATCAGCCCCAGCATTTT. It encodes CASTLSNQPQHF.

There are a few counts of this clonotype. The genes are TRBV9 and TRBJ2-3; TRBD2 might be the D (6 bases). Germline CDR1 and CDR2: SGDLS and YYNGEE. V was pared by 0 bases and J by 6 bases, with 11 bases between. This CDR3 has 14 amino acids. The CDR3 nucleotides are TGTGCCAGCAGCGTAGTCGGGGGACTGGATACGCAGTATTTT. Translation: CASSVVGGLDTQYF. Using reference TRBV9 and TRBJ2-3 for the parts outside the CDR3, the full variable domain is DSGVTQTPKHLITATGQRVTLRCSPRSGDLSVYWYQQSLDQGLQFLIQYYNGEERAKGNILERFSAQQFPDLHSELNLSSLELGDSALYFCASSVVGGLDTQYFGPGTRLTVL.

This clonotype occurred many times. The genes are TRBV7-2 and TRBJ2-3; 9 bases agree with TRBD1. The CDR3 extends over 16 amino acids. Germline CDR1 and CDR2: SGHTA and FQGNSA. J gave up 2 bases and V 6 bases, and 9 bases lay outside the gene matches. The CDR3 coding sequence is TGTGCCAGCAGTCATACAGGGGGCTTATCCACAGATACGCAGTATTTT. Translated, it gives CASSHTGGLSTDTQYF.

This chain links TRBV29-1 with TRBJ1-1, with D hard to call. The CDR3 runs to 11 residues. V was pared by 6 bases and J by 10 bases, with 15 bases between. The germline V gene encodes CDR1 SQVTM and CDR2 ANQGSEA. CDR3 DNA sequence: TGCAGCGTGATGGAGCGGCAGGTAGCTTTCTTT. Residues: CSVMERQVAFF.

The J gene is TRBJ1-2, the V gene TRBV30; D may be TRBD1 (6 bases). The V and J ends lost 1 base and 3 bases respectively, with 9 bases between them. The germline gives CDR1 GTSNPN, CDR2 SVGIG (reference sequence). The CDR3 runs to 13 residues. The CDR3 DNA reads as TGTGCCTGGAGTGGAGGGGGAGACTATGGCTACACCTTC. Amino acids: CAWSGGGDYGYTF.

The chain recombines TRBV10-1 with TRBJ2-2; no clear D gene. The ends were cut back, 4 bases at V and 1 base at J, with 4 bases in the middle. Per the germline V gene, CDR1 is WNHNN and CDR2 is SYGVQD (reference sequence). The CDR3 contains 13 residues. The DNA of the CDR3 is TGCGCCAGCAGTGTGAGGAACACCGGGGAGCTGTTTTTT. Translating it yields CASSVRNTGELFF.

The chain couples TRBV19 to TRBJ1-1, with 10 bases identical to TRBD1. The V segment lost 7 bases and the J segment 6 bases; nucleotides outside the gene matches: 8. Germline V lookup: CDR1 LNHDA, CDR2 SQIVND (reference sequence). The CDR3 runs 14 residues. The CDR3 here is CASTTGQGVPEAFF. In nucleotides, the CDR3 is TGTGCCAGTACCACCGGACAGGGGGTTCCTGAAGCTTTCTTT.

This clonotype was picked up a small number of times. The CDR3 coding sequence is TGTGCCAGCAGGAAGGGGACTAGCGGGAGCTACGAGCAGTACTTC. Translated: CASRKGTSGSYEQYF. The chain couples TRBV2 to TRBJ2-7; 14 bases are shared with TRBD2. V shed 6 bases and J 3 bases; nucleotides not matched to a gene: 4. The CDR3 extends over 15 amino acids. CDR1 is SNHLY, CDR2 FYNNEI, per germline. The complete variable domain, with remaining parts taken from reference TRBV2 and TRBJ2-7, reads EPEVTQTPSHQVTQMGQEVILRCVPISNHLYFYWYRQILGQKVEFLVSFYNNEISEKSEIFDDQFSVERPDGSNFTLKIRSTKLEDSAMYFCASRKGTSGSYEQYFGPGTRLTVT.

This clonotype showed up just a few times. This sequence joins TRBV5-1 and TRBJ2-6; a possible D gene is TRBD1 (5 bases). The length of the CDR3 is 18 residues. CDR1 and CDR2 from the germline V gene are SGHRS and YFSETQ. Trimming removed 4 bases at V and 0 bases at J, with 17 bases between. The CDR3 is CASSRQTHLSSGANVLTF. The CDR3 DNA follows: TGCGCCAGCAGCCGACAGACCCATCTTAGCTCTGGGGCCAACGTCCTGACTTTC.

The chain recombines TRBV6-1 with TRBJ1-2, with 7 bases identical to TRBD1. Per germline, CDR1 MNHNS and CDR2 SASEGT. V lost 5 bases, J lost 8 bases, and 5 bases stayed unmatched. The CDR3 spans 12 residues. CDR3 in DNA: TGTGCCAGCAGTAAGACAGGGAGCGGCTACACCTTC. Protein product: CASSKTGSGYTF.

This sequence joins TRBV11-2 and TRBJ1-5, with D possibly matching TRBD1 (5 bases). The CDR3 has 13 residues. The germline V gene has CDR1 SGHAT and CDR2 FQNNGV. Trimming stripped 5 bases from V and 5 bases from J, with 10 bases between. The CDR3 bases are TGTGCCAGCAGCGCAGGGTTCTATCAGCCCCAGCATTTT. It specifies CASSAGFYQPQHF.

V usage is TRBV15 and J usage is TRBJ2-4, with 9 bases fitting TRBD1. Per germline, CDR1 LNHNV and CDR2 YYDKDF (reference sequence). The length of the CDR3 is 15 residues. With 3 bases clipped from V and 7 bases from J, the junction kept 7 bases outside the gene matches. The CDR3 nucleotides are TGTGCCACCAGCAGGCTAGGGACAGGGATTAACATTCAGTACTTC. As protein: CATSRLGTGINIQYF. Combining the CDR3 with reference TRBV15 and TRBJ2-4 gives the whole variable domain DAMVIQNPRYQVTQFGKPVTLSCSQTLNHNVMYWYQQKSSQAPKLLFHYYDKDFNNEADTPDNFQSRRPNTSFCFLDIRSPGLGDTAMYLCATSRLGTGINIQYFGAGTRLSVL.

The V call is TRBV3-1, the J call TRBJ2-3; D gene unclear. Trimming pared 0 bases from V and 2 bases from J, leaving 15 bases between. This CDR3 has 17 residues. Per the germline V gene, CDR1 is LGHDT and CDR2 is YNNKEL (reference sequence). CDR3 protein: CASSQEVRLQNTDTQYF. The CDR3 DNA reads as TGTGCCAGCAGCCAAGAAGTTCGACTGCAGAACACAGATACGCAGTATTTT.

This clonotype was counted only a few times. This sequence joins TRBV20-1 and TRBJ1-2; D is unclear. This CDR3 has 13 residues. V dropped 6 bases and J dropped 5 bases, with 16 bases sitting between them. In germline, CDR1 is DFQATT, CDR2 SNEGSKA (reference sequence). CDR3 loop: CSAEGAAGYGYTF. Here the CDR3 DNA reads TGCAGTGCCGAGGGAGCCGCGGGGTATGGCTACACCTTC.

This clonotype was seen a few times. The V call is TRBV5-6, the J call TRBJ2-2; 10 bases agree with TRBD2. The CDR3 length is 14 residues. Germline CDR1 and CDR2: SGHDT and YYEEEE. After removal of 5 bases from V and 9 bases from J, the junction contained 7 bases not matched to a gene. CDR3 nucleotide sequence: TGTGCCAGCAGATTCGGACTAGCGGAAAGGGAGCTGTTTTTT. Translating it yields CASRFGLAERELFF. The full variable domain, rest sourced from reference TRBV5-6 and TRBJ2-2, is DAGVTQSPTHLIKTRGQQVTLRCSPKSGHDTVSWYQQALGQGPQFIFQYYEEEERQRGNFPDRFSGHQFPNYSSELNVNALLLGDSALYLCASRFGLAERELFFGEGSRLTVL.

This clonotype appeared a few times. The J gene is TRBJ1-5, the V gene TRBV5-1, with D possibly being TRBD1 (5 bases). Germline CDR1 SGHRS, CDR2 YFSETQ. The CDR3 extends over 13 amino acids. Trimming left V 5 bases short and J 7 bases short, with 13 bases between. In nucleotides, the CDR3 is TGCGCCAGCAGGAGGGGCGAGGGGCAGCCCCAGCATTTT. Residues: CASRRGEGQPQHF.

The table lists this clonotype with many counts. V is TRBV5-1 and J is TRBJ1-1; D is unresolved. Looked up from germline, CDR1 is SGHRS and CDR2 is YFSETQ. V was cut by 0 bases and J by 5 bases, with 8 bases left in between. This CDR3 comprises 13 residues. The CDR3: CASSLAAVTEAFF. As DNA, the CDR3 is TGCGCCAGCAGCTTGGCCGCGGTAACTGAAGCTTTCTTT.

The sample holds a few counts of this clonotype. The chain is built from TRBV5-1 and TRBJ1-5; D is possibly TRBD1 (5 bases). CDR3 length: 13 amino acids. Germline CDR1 is SGHRS and CDR2 is YFSETQ. Trimming shortened V by 0 bases and J by 7 bases, and 8 bases separated the two germline ends. The DNA for the CDR3 is TGCGCCAGCAGCTTGGGCTGGGGGCAGCCCCAGCATTTT. Translating gives CASSLGWGQPQHF.

A few counts support this clonotype. The chain is built from TRBV6-1 and TRBJ2-1; 8 bases match TRBD2. Trimming at V came to 6 bases and at J to 4 bases, leaving 11 bases not matched to a gene. CDR3 length: 16 amino acids. Germline V gene lookup returns CDR1 MNHNS and CDR2 SASEGT. The CDR3 sequence: CASSLERETRYNEQFF. The CDR3 DNA is TGTGCCAGCAGCCTAGAGCGGGAGACGCGATACAATGAGCAGTTCTTC.

Comments on this clonotype: Possible read error: a much larger clone is one base away. V gene TRBV10-1 combines with J gene TRBJ1-1; a possible D gene is TRBD1 (5 bases). Germline CDR1 WNHNN, CDR2 SYGVQD (reference sequence). The CDR3 runs to 13 residues. CDR3 amino acids: CAGSESSTAEAFF. The DNA for the CDR3 is TGCGCCGGCAGTGAGTCTTCGACAGCTGAAGCTTTCTTT.

This clonotype showed up many times. The chain uses TRBV28 and TRBJ1-2; 8 nucleotides match TRBD1. Germline V gives CDR1 MDHEN, CDR2 SYDVKM. Unmatched junction bases numbered 5, after V lost 4 bases and J lost 4 bases. This CDR3 is built from 14 residues. This CDR3 is CASSSGQASYGYTF. The DNA of the CDR3 is TGTGCCAGCAGTTCGGGACAGGCCAGCTATGGCTACACCTTC.

This chain links TRBV5-1 with TRBJ2-7, with TRBD2 matching over 9 bases. The CDR3 loop spans 18 amino acids. After removal of 4 bases from V and 5 bases from J, the junction contained 19 bases not matched to a gene. The germline CDR1 and CDR2 sequences are SGHRS and YFSETQ. CDR3 sequence: CASSPGMGLAPSSHEQYF. The CDR3 DNA is TGCGCCAGCAGCCCTGGGATGGGACTAGCACCCTCATCCCACGAGCAGTACTTC.

This clonotype was counted many times. The rearrangement uses TRBV28 and TRBJ1-2; possibly TRBD1 for D (6 bases). V dropped 6 bases and J dropped 4 bases, with 9 bases sitting between them. The CDR3 loop spans 12 amino acids. Germline V CDR1 and CDR2: MDHEN, SYDVKM. The CDR3 nucleotides are TGTGCCAGCAGCGGACAGCTCTATGGCTACACCTTC. Protein: CASSGQLYGYTF.

The chain uses TRBV3-1 and TRBJ1-5; TRBD1 might be the D (5 bases). The CDR3 spans 15 residues. Germline V gives CDR1 LGHDT, CDR2 YNNKEL (reference sequence). V shed 1 base and J shed 4 bases, with 11 bases lying between them. CDR3 sequence reads: CASSQGGARNQPQHF. Written as DNA, the CDR3 is TGTGCCAGCAGCCAAGGTGGGGCGAGAAATCAGCCCCAGCATTTT.

The genes are TRBV20-1 and TRBJ2-5, with D hard to call. The germline V gene has CDR1 DFQATT and CDR2 SNEGSKA (reference sequence). Between the trimmed V and J ends, which lost 3 bases and 4 bases, there was a span of 21 bases. CDR3 size: 16 residues. The CDR3 DNA reads TGCAGTGCTAGTAGTTTCAGCCCCAAGATTACAGAGACCCAGTACTTC. The encoded protein is CSASSFSPKITETQYF.

Written as DNA, the CDR3 is TGTGCCAGTACCGTGGGGGCTGGCTACACCTTC. Translation gives CASTVGAGYTF. The chain has TRBV19 and TRBJ1-2; D might be TRBD1 (6 bases). Trimming took 7 bases from V and 7 from J, leaving 10 bases between them. The CDR3 sequence is 11 residues long. Per the germline V gene, CDR1 is LNHDA and CDR2 is SQIVND (reference sequence).

The rearrangement joins TRBV2 to TRBJ2-2; D is unresolved. The V end was cut by 4 bases, the J end by 7 bases, with 10 bases between. The CDR3 has 13 amino acids. Germline CDR1 is SNHLY and CDR2 is FYNNEI. The DNA of the CDR3 is TGTGCCAGCAGTGGACTCTTACACGGGGAGCTGTTTTTT. Translated, it gives CASSGLLHGELFF. Based on the CDR3 plus reference TRBV2 and TRBJ2-2, the full variable domain is EPEVTQTPSHQVTQMGQEVILRCVPISNHLYFYWYRQILGQKVEFLVSFYNNEISEKSEIFDDQFSVERPDGSNFTLKIRSTKLEDSAMYFCASSGLLHGELFFGEGSRLTVL.

There are many counts of this clonotype. The chain is built from TRBV2 and TRBJ2-1; no clear D gene. Germline V gene data show CDR1 as SNHLY and CDR2 as FYNNEI. This CDR3 region has 13 residues. V was pared by 7 bases and J by 6 bases, with 13 bases between. This chain's CDR3 is CASIGWVSNEQFF. The CDR3 bases are TGTGCCAGCATCGGCTGGGTTTCCAATGAGCAGTTCTTC.

This clonotype was observed many times. The chain couples TRBV20-1 to TRBJ2-3, with D unresolved. Germline values: CDR1 DFQATT, CDR2 SNEGSKA (reference sequence). V lost 6 bases and J lost 6, with 13 bases in between. The CDR3 has 12 residues. The CDR3 nucleotides are TGCAGTGCACCGGACCGCTGGGATACGCAGTATTTT. Translation gives CSAPDRWDTQYF.